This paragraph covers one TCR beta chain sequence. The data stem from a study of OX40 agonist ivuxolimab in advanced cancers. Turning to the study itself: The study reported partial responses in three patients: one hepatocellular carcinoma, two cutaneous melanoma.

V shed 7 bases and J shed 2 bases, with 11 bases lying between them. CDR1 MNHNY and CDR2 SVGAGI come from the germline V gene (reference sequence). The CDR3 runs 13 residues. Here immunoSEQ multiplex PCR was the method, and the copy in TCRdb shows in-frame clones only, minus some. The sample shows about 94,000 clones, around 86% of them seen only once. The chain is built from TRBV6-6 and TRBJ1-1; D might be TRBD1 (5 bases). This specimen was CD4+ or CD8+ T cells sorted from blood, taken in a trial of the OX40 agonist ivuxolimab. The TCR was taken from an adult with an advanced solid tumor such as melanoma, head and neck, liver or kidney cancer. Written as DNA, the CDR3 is TGTGCCAGCACCTTAGACAGAAACACTGAAGCTTTCTTT. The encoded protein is CASTLDRNTEAFF.